The T cell receptor beta chain described here comes from a study of blood T cell repertoires in COVID-19. At the level of the study: Samples taken during acute and convalescent COVID-19 were collected in the United States, Italy and Spain. PBMCs, B-cell-depleted T cells, or T cells provided the cDNA or gDNA that made up the material.

The CDR3 contains 13 residues. The germline V and J ends were trimmed by 3 bases and 7 bases, with 12 bases remaining between them. Germline V gene lookup returns CDR1 LNHDA and CDR2 SQIVND (reference sequence). Original processing methods: Estimation of nucleated cell counts relied on the amplification of reference gene primers. The method was immunoSEQ multiplex PCR; TCRdb's version includes in-frame clones alone and lacks a portion of them. For V, J and clone size, that table is used; D and trimming come from the DNA. The table lists around 300,000 clones, 85% to 90% of them singletons. This receptor was identified in a woman aged 40 to 50 with acute or convalescent COVID-19. The rearrangement links TRBV19 to TRBJ1-2; tentatively, D is TRBD1 (6 bases). The sample taken for sequencing was peripheral blood. CDR3 loop: CASSIYREGGYTF. CDR3 coding DNA: TGTGCCAGTAGTATTTACAGGGAGGGTGGCTACACCTTC.